The 19 T cell receptor beta chains in this list originate from one sample, sequenced in a study of shared clonotypes between healthy human individuals (dated by TCRdb to 2019 to 2021). Library prep was done by the immunoSEQ multiplex PCR assay. Entries here come from immuneACCESS through TCRdb and include only in-frame sequences with V and J called. Some clones fail to appear in such tables; in the studies checked, an unresolved V gene covers under half of the shortfall, and the cause of the remainder is unknown. The sample table lists roughly 2.4 million clones, approximately 96% of them with a count of one. Clones ranked in the top ten supply roughly 0.13% of the sample. Specimen: naive CD4+ T cells sorted from blood. What this sample's cell subset or site label stands for: CD45RA+ positively selected. These receptors were collected from a man younger than 35 in good health.

The genes are TRBV28 and TRBJ2-5; perhaps TRBD2 as D (5 bases). Germline values: CDR1 MDHEN, CDR2 SYDVKM. V gave up 4 bases and J gave up 6 bases, with 18 bases separating them. The CDR3 length is 15 residues. The CDR3 loop is CASSSPAREGKTQYF. The CDR3 coding sequence is TGTGCCAGCAGTTCCCCGGCGAGGGAAGGAAAGACCCAGTACTTC.

J is TRBJ2-4 and V is TRBV5-6; 9 positions agree with TRBD2. The CDR3 consists of 16 residues. Germline assignment: CDR1 SGHDT and CDR2 YYEEEE. Germline trimming cut 0 bases from V and 4 bases from J; bases unmatched to any gene: 5. The CDR3 DNA reads TGTGCCAGCAGCTTGGTCTCTACTAGCGGGAAAAACATTCAGTACTTC. Translation: CASSLVSTSGKNIQYF.

The chain joins TRBV27 to TRBJ1-2; D might be TRBD1 (5 bases). This CDR3 region has 12 residues. Germline CDR1 is MNHEY and CDR2 is SMNVEV (reference sequence). Trimming pared 4 bases from V and 4 bases from J, leaving 7 bases between. This chain's CDR3 is CASSSGPYGYTF. The CDR3 DNA follows: TGTGCCAGCAGTTCGGGGCCCTATGGCTACACCTTC.

The genes are TRBV30 and TRBJ2-7; possibly TRBD1 for D (10 bases). CDR1 is GTSNPN and CDR2 is SVGIG in the germline V gene (reference sequence). Trimming removed 1 base at V and 4 bases at J, with 20 bases between. The CDR3 runs 16 residues. In DNA form, the CDR3 reads TGTGCCTGGAGTGGGACAGGGGGACTAGCCAGATACGAGCAGTACTTC. It is translated as CAWSGTGGLARYEQYF.

The chain uses TRBV5-1 and TRBJ2-7, with 10 bases identical to TRBD2. This CDR3 comprises 15 residues. The V gene's germline CDR1 is SGHRS and CDR2 YFSETQ. J was trimmed by 4 bases and V by 1 base; bases with no gene match: 5. Here the CDR3 reads CASSLSPSGRYEQYF. The DNA of the CDR3 is TGCGCCAGCAGCTTGAGTCCTAGCGGGAGATACGAGCAGTACTTC.

The V call is TRBV6-1, the J call TRBJ1-1; no firm D call. CDR1 MNHNS and CDR2 SASEGT come from the germline V gene. The CDR3 contains 14 residues. Trimming took 1 base from V and 0 from J, leaving 6 bases between them. DNA of the CDR3: TGTGCCAGCAGTGAAGACAACTTGAACACTGAAGCTTTCTTT. Amino acids: CASSEDNLNTEAFF.

V is TRBV7-2 and J is TRBJ1-5; 7 bases fit TRBD1. Germline-derived CDR1 and CDR2 are SGHTA and FQGNSA. Trimming cost V 1 base and J 0 bases; bases outside gene matches: 9. The CDR3 loop spans 18 amino acids. The CDR3 DNA reads as TGTGCCAGCAGCTTAGTCGGACAGGCTGTATATAGCAATCAGCCCCAGCATTTT. The encoded protein is CASSLVGQAVYSNQPQHF. Full variable domain (missing parts from reference TRBV7-2 and TRBJ1-5): GAGVSQSPSNKVTEKGKDVELRCDPISGHTALYWYRQSLGQGLEFLIYFQGNSAPDKSGLPSDRFSAERTGGSVSTLTIQRTQQEDSAVYLCASSLVGQAVYSNQPQHFGDGTRLSIL.

The chain carries TRBV5-1 and TRBJ2-5, with TRBD1 identical over 8 bases. The CDR3 is 16 residues long. Germline V gives CDR1 SGHRS, CDR2 YFSETQ. After removal of 0 bases from V and 5 bases from J, the junction contained 9 bases not matched to a gene. The chain's CDR3 is CASSLEPGGAAETQYF. In DNA form, the CDR3 reads TGCGCCAGCAGCTTGGAGCCAGGGGGCGCGGCCGAGACCCAGTACTTC. Complete variable domain (other parts from reference TRBV5-1 and TRBJ2-5): KAGVTQTPRYLIKTRGQQVTLSCSPISGHRSVSWYQQTPGQGLQFLFEYFSETQRNKGNFPGRFSGRQFSNSRSEMNVSTLELGDSALYLCASSLEPGGAAETQYFGPGTRLLVL.

This clone has more than one count but fewer than ten. The V call is TRBV6-5, the J call TRBJ1-1; TRBD1 is a possible D gene (6 bases). Trimming stripped 7 bases from V and 0 bases from J, with 6 bases between. This CDR3 has 12 amino acids. The germline V gene has CDR1 MNHEY and CDR2 SVGAGI. The CDR3 DNA sequence: TGTGCCAGCAAGGGGGTGAACACTGAAGCTTTCTTT. This sequence encodes CASKGVNTEAFF.

V usage is TRBV7-7 and J usage is TRBJ2-3; 8 bases align to TRBD2. This CDR3 has 13 amino acids. In germline, CDR1 is SSHAT, CDR2 FNYEAQ (reference sequence). The CDR3 loop is CASGEWLGNTQYF. The CDR3 DNA reads as TGTGCTAGCGGGGAATGGTTGGGTAATACGCAGTATTTT. The full variable domain, its missing parts supplied by reference TRBV7-7 and TRBJ2-3, is GAGVSQSPRYKVTKRGQDVTLRCDPISSHATLYWYQQALGQGPEFLTYFNYEAQPDKSGLPSDRFSAERPEGSISTLTIQRTEQRDSAMYRCASGEWLGNTQYFGPGTRLTVL.

This chain links TRBV12-5 with TRBJ2-1; D call uncertain. The CDR3 consists of 14 residues. Germline assignment: CDR1 LGHNT and CDR2 FRNRAP. Deletions cut 0 bases from V and 4 bases from J, with 7 bases between. The CDR3 here is CASGLVEYYNEQFF. CDR3 bases: TGTGCTAGTGGTTTGGTAGAGTATTACAATGAGCAGTTCTTC.

The chain combines TRBV5-4 with TRBJ2-1; 9 bases map to TRBD2. Per germline, CDR1 SGHNT and CDR2 YYREEE (reference sequence). This CDR3 comprises 15 residues. Losses at the gene ends were 4 bases for V and 6 bases for J; bases not matched to a gene: 8. In DNA, the CDR3 is TGTGCCAGCAGCCGGACTAGCGCGATGATCAATGAGCAGTTCTTC. As protein: CASSRTSAMINEQFF.

The chain recombines TRBV10-3 with TRBJ2-3; the D call may be TRBD1 or TRBD2 (6 bases each). CDR3 length: 15 residues. V lost 9 bases to trimming and J lost 7 bases, with 23 bases between them. Germline V gene data show CDR1 as ENHRY and CDR2 as SYGVKD. Written as DNA, the CDR3 is TGTGCCATTAAGCCGGGACAAGGAGGGGGGCATACGCAGTATTTT. Protein product: CAIKPGQGGGHTQYF.

The rearrangement uses TRBV7-9 and TRBJ2-7, with TRBD1 as a possible D gene (5 bases). Germline lookup yields CDR1 SEHNR and CDR2 FQNEAQ (reference sequence). CDR3 length equals 15 residues. The ends were cut back, 5 bases at V and 0 bases at J, with 14 bases in the middle. The CDR3 reads CASSRAQQGSYEQYF. CDR3 nucleotide sequence: TGTGCCAGCAGCCGAGCCCAGCAGGGCTCCTACGAGCAGTACTTC.

The rearrangement links TRBV7-9 to TRBJ2-1, with 11 bases fitting TRBD2. Germline V lookup: CDR1 SEHNR, CDR2 FQNEAQ (reference sequence). There are 17 residues in the CDR3. V dropped 5 bases and J dropped 4; count of bases not matched to a gene: 10. This CDR3 is CASSPGLAGGSYNEQFF. The CDR3 nucleotides read TGTGCCAGCAGCCCCGGTCTAGCGGGGGGATCATACAATGAGCAGTTCTTC.

This chain joins TRBV9 and TRBJ2-7; no clear D gene. Deletions cut 0 bases from V and 5 bases from J, with 12 bases between. Germline values: CDR1 SGDLS, CDR2 YYNGEE. The length of the CDR3 is 14 residues. CDR3 bases: TGTGCCAGCAGCGTAGGGCCGATGCATGACGAGCAGTACTTC. It encodes CASSVGPMHDEQYF.

The V call is TRBV5-8, the J call TRBJ1-5; D unresolved. Deletions cut 0 bases from V and 3 bases from J, with 16 bases between. CDR1 SGHTS and CDR2 YDEGEE come from the germline V gene. The length of the CDR3 is 17 residues. CDR3: CASSLGPEDGYNQPQHF. CDR3 in DNA: TGTGCCAGCAGCTTGGGGCCCGAGGACGGATACAATCAGCCCCAGCATTTT.

This clone was recorded once. The chain carries TRBV18 and TRBJ1-4; D is ambiguous. This CDR3 region has 16 residues. V was clipped by 5 bases and J by 0 bases, with 13 bases between them. Germline CDR1 is KGHSH and CDR2 is LQKENI. The CDR3 nucleotides are TGTGCCAGCTCAAGTTCGGACCGCGCAACTAATGAAAAACTGTTTTTT. It specifies CASSSSDRATNEKLFF.

The rearrangement joins TRBV6-5 to TRBJ2-3; D may be TRBD2 (6 bases). Per the germline V gene, CDR1 is MNHEY and CDR2 is SVGAGI. V gave up 4 bases and J gave up 5 bases, with 10 bases separating them. This CDR3 has 13 residues. In nucleotides, the CDR3 is TGTGCCAGCAGTTGGGGGACTTTAGATACGCAGTATTTT. Translated: CASSWGTLDTQYF.